Below are 25 T cell receptor beta chains sequenced from a single sample in a study of shared clonotypes between healthy human individuals. Clones were read by immunoSEQ multiplex PCR, and TCRdb kept only the in-frame ones, dropping some. This table has 90,000 to 130,000 clones, 68% appearing once. The source material was memory CD8+ T cells sorted from blood. This sample's subset: CD45RO+ cells pooled with CCR7-negative TemRA cells. The receptors were sampled from a woman between 25 and 40 years old in good health.

The rearrangement links TRBV5-1 to TRBJ2-6, with 7 bases identical to TRBD1. Germline V lookup: CDR1 SGHRS, CDR2 YFSETQ. The CDR3 sequence is 17 residues long. The V and J ends lost 4 bases and 2 bases, in that order; junction bases with no gene match: 9. The CDR3 DNA follows: TGCGCCAGCAGCCGCGGACAGGATGTTCCTGGGGCCAACGTCCTGACTTTC. Translation gives CASSRGQDVPGANVLTF.

The chain carries TRBV29-1 and TRBJ2-7, with a weak D call TRBD2 (6 bases). Between the trimmed V and J ends, which lost 4 bases and 3 bases, there was a span of 19 bases. The germline CDR1 and CDR2 sequences are SQVTM and ANQGSEA. This CDR3 contains 15 residues. CDR3 nucleotide sequence: TGCAGCGTTGCTAAGTTTGGGCTAGCGTTCTACGAGCAGTACTTC. It specifies CSVAKFGLAFYEQYF.

V and J are TRBV27 and TRBJ2-7; D remains ambiguous. Trimming shortened V by 3 bases and J by 4 bases, and 13 bases separated the two germline ends. This CDR3 spans 14 amino acids. Germline lookup yields CDR1 MNHEY and CDR2 SMNVEV (reference sequence). The CDR3: CASSFRADSYEQYF. The CDR3 coding sequence is TGTGCCAGCAGTTTCCGGGCGGATTCTTACGAGCAGTACTTC.

In this sample, this clone turned up a few times. The V call is TRBV9, the J call TRBJ2-7; 8 positions agree with TRBD1. Trimming at V came to 0 bases and at J to 4 bases, leaving 9 bases not matched to a gene. The CDR3 totals 16 residues. The germline gives CDR1 SGDLS, CDR2 YYNGEE. The CDR3 DNA is TGTGCCAGCAGCGTAGCTGGACAGGGAGGAAAATACGAGCAGTACTTC. It is translated as CASSVAGQGGKYEQYF.

The table lists this clone with a few counts. This chain connects TRBV25-1 to TRBJ2-2, with D possibly TRBD1 on 5 matching bases. The germline gives CDR1 MGHDK, CDR2 SYGVNS. Trimming removed 6 bases at V and 5 bases at J, with 16 bases between. The CDR3 extends over 15 amino acids. The CDR3 is CASRASGFETGELFF. As DNA, the CDR3 is TGTGCCAGCAGGGCTTCAGGGTTTGAGACCGGGGAGCTGTTTTTT.

The V call is TRBV25-1, the J call TRBJ1-4; unclear D gene. The V gene's germline CDR1 is MGHDK and CDR2 SYGVNS. The CDR3 has 10 residues. V dropped 10 bases and J dropped 8 bases, with 8 bases sitting between them. The DNA for the CDR3 is TGTGCCACCTCTGGGGAAAAACTGTTTTTT. It specifies CATSGEKLFF.

This clone was detected only a few times. The chain joins TRBV28 to TRBJ1-5; TRBD1 agrees at 9 bases. This CDR3 has 14 amino acids. Germline V gene lookup returns CDR1 MDHEN and CDR2 SYDVKM. The V and J ends lost 6 bases and 6 bases, in that order; junction bases with no gene match: 6. CDR3 amino acids: CASRRTGGGQPQHF. The CDR3, as DNA: TGTGCCAGCAGGCGTACAGGGGGCGGTCAGCCCCAGCATTTT.

The chain uses TRBV28 and TRBJ2-7; TRBD2 agrees at 7 bases. CDR1 is MDHEN and CDR2 is SYDVKM in the germline V gene. V trimming: 7 bases; J trimming: 0 bases; junction bases outside the gene matches: 3. The CDR3 spans 13 residues. The CDR3 here is CASKRGSSYEQYF. DNA of the CDR3: TGTGCCAGCAAACGCGGGAGCTCCTACGAGCAGTACTTC.

This clone was seen more than once but under ten times. The V gene is TRBV29-1, the J gene TRBJ2-6; D not certain. V lost 4 bases and J 0 bases, leaving 4 bases between the germline ends. Per the germline V gene, CDR1 is SQVTM and CDR2 is ANQGSEA. The CDR3 runs to 13 residues. CDR3 in amino acids: CSVALSGANVLTF. CDR3 nucleotides: TGCAGCGTTGCCCTCTCTGGGGCCAACGTCCTGACTTTC.

The rearrangement links TRBV5-6 to TRBJ2-1, with D possibly TRBD2 on 6 matching bases. CDR1 SGHDT and CDR2 YYEEEE come from the germline V gene. CDR3 size: 14 residues. The ends were cut back, 3 bases at V and 2 bases at J, with 9 bases in the middle. For the CDR3, the DNA is TGTGCCAGCAGCTATAGCGGAACCTACAATGAGCAGTTCTTC. It is translated as CASSYSGTYNEQFF.

In this sample, this clone turned up a few times. V is TRBV25-1 and J is TRBJ1-5, with TRBD1 identical over 9 bases. The ends lost 4 bases at V and 7 bases at J; junction bases unmatched: 5. The germline CDR1 and CDR2 sequences are MGHDK and SYGVNS. The CDR3 is 14 residues long. The CDR3 protein is CASSGGQGNQPQHF. The CDR3 DNA follows: TGTGCCAGCAGTGGGGGACAGGGAAACCAGCCCCAGCATTTT.

The rearrangement links TRBV6-1 to TRBJ2-2; TRBD1 matches at 10 bases. J lost 0 bases, V lost 6 bases, and 1 base had no gene match. The CDR3 sequence is 15 residues long. Germline V lookup: CDR1 MNHNS, CDR2 SASEGT. The CDR3 region is CASRGQGSNTGELFF. Here the CDR3 DNA reads TGTGCCAGCAGGGGACAGGGGTCGAACACCGGGGAGCTGTTTTTT.

The V call is TRBV10-1, the J call TRBJ1-1, with D tentatively TRBD1 (5 bases). The V end was cut by 4 bases, the J end by 2 bases, with 8 bases between. CDR1 and CDR2 from the germline V gene are WNHNN and SYGVQD (reference sequence). The CDR3 runs to 13 residues. CDR3 sequence reads: CASSGQRNTEAFF. The CDR3 DNA reads TGCGCCAGCAGTGGACAGCGAAACACTGAAGCTTTCTTT.

The gene calls are TRBV5-6 and TRBJ2-1, with 9 positions matching TRBD2. This CDR3 contains 12 residues. CDR1 is SGHDT, CDR2 YYEEEE, per germline. Trimming cost V 4 bases and J 9 bases; bases outside gene matches: 2. The CDR3 reads CASSQTSGEQFF. In nucleotides, the CDR3 is TGTGCCAGCAGCCAGACTAGCGGTGAGCAGTTCTTC.

The rearrangement uses TRBV6-5 and TRBJ1-5, with D perhaps TRBD1 (6 bases). This CDR3 is built from 15 residues. V was shortened by 8 bases and J by 2 bases, with 16 bases between the two germline ends. In germline, CDR1 is MNHEY, CDR2 SVGAGI. The CDR3 nucleotides read TGTGCCAGCTCACGGGGGCGGGAAGGCAATCAGCCCCAGCATTTT. Encoded protein: CASSRGREGNQPQHF.

J is TRBJ2-7 and V is TRBV27; 7 bases align to TRBD2. Looked up from germline, CDR1 is MNHEY and CDR2 is SMNVEV (reference sequence). V shed 6 bases, J shed 4 bases, and the junction held 9 bases outside the gene matches. This CDR3 comprises 14 residues. The CDR3, as DNA: TGTGCCAGCAGGGCAGCGGGATTTCTGTACGAGCAGTACTTC. It encodes CASRAAGFLYEQYF.

This chain connects TRBV4-1 to TRBJ2-5; weak D call: TRBD1 (5 bases). V gave up 1 base and J gave up 1 base, with 13 bases separating them. The germline gives CDR1 MGHRA, CDR2 YSYEKL. The CDR3 loop spans 16 amino acids. This CDR3 is CASSQGRQRIQETQYF. The CDR3 DNA sequence: TGCGCCAGCAGCCAAGGACGACAGAGGATCCAAGAGACCCAGTACTTC.

This clone appeared a few times. The gene calls are TRBV4-1 and TRBJ2-3; D tentatively reads TRBD1 or TRBD2 (7 bases each). The CDR3 runs to 17 residues. V shed 0 bases and J shed 5 bases, with 18 bases lying between them. Germline-derived CDR1 and CDR2 are MGHRA and YSYEKL. For the CDR3, the DNA is TGCGCCAGCAGCCAAGATATCCCCAGGGGGGGTGGAGATACGCAGTATTTT. Its protein is CASSQDIPRGGGDTQYF.

This clone was seen a few times. The V and J genes are TRBV2 and TRBJ2-7; 10 bases map to TRBD2. This CDR3 has 13 residues. Trimming removed 8 bases from V and 3 bases from J; junction bases left unmatched: 4. CDR1 is SNHLY and CDR2 is FYNNEI in the germline V gene. CDR3 amino acids: CASLGLAIYEQYF. The DNA for the CDR3 is TGTGCCAGCTTGGGACTAGCGATCTACGAGCAGTACTTC.

The gene calls are TRBV7-8 and TRBJ1-5; 8 bases are shared with TRBD1. Trimming at V came to 4 bases and at J to 5 bases, leaving 7 bases not matched to a gene. Germline CDR1 reads SGHVS; CDR2 reads FQNEAQ. The CDR3 is made up of 15 amino acids. The CDR3 here is CASSSSGTGYQPQHF. The CDR3 DNA reads TGTGCCAGCAGCTCATCCGGGACAGGTTATCAGCCCCAGCATTTT.

The count of this clone is one. CDR3 protein: CASSLALGPTTEAFF. The DNA of the CDR3 is TGCGCCAGCAGCTTGGCGCTGGGACCAACCACTGAAGCTTTCTTT. The V gene is TRBV5-1, the J gene TRBJ1-1; tentatively, D is TRBD1 (5 bases). Trimming removed 0 bases at V and 4 bases at J, with 13 bases between. CDR3 length: 15 amino acids. The V gene's germline CDR1 is SGHRS and CDR2 YFSETQ. Filled out from reference TRBV5-1 and TRBJ1-1, the complete variable domain reads KAGVTQTPRYLIKTRGQQVTLSCSPISGHRSVSWYQQTPGQGLQFLFEYFSETQRNKGNFPGRFSGRQFSNSRSEMNVSTLELGDSALYLCASSLALGPTTEAFFGQGTRLTVV.

The V and J genes are TRBV10-3 and TRBJ2-2; 14 bases fit TRBD2. There are 17 residues in the CDR3. Trimming at V came to 7 bases and at J to 1 base, leaving 5 bases not matched to a gene. From germline, CDR1 is ENHRY and CDR2 SYGVKD. In DNA, the CDR3 is TGTGCCATCAAGGGGACTAGCGGGGGCGGGAACACCGGGGAGCTGTTTTTT. Residues: CAIKGTSGGGNTGELFF.

CDR3 residues: CASSSVLGTGSGELFF. The CDR3 nucleotides are TGTGCCAGCAGCTCAGTCCTAGGGACAGGGTCCGGGGAGCTGTTTTTT. The chain carries TRBV13 and TRBJ2-2; TRBD1 agrees at 9 bases. V shed 4 bases, J shed 6 bases, and the junction held 9 bases outside the gene matches. Germline assignment: CDR1 PRHDT and CDR2 FYEKMQ (reference sequence). The CDR3 length is 16 residues.

The rearrangement joins TRBV4-1 to TRBJ2-5; the match to TRBD2 covers 11 bases. The J call is uncertain, as TRBJ2-7 better fits the DNA end. The CDR3 consists of 16 residues. The V gene's germline CDR1 is MGHRA and CDR2 YSYEKL. The CDR3 nucleotides are TGCGCCAGCAGCCAAGTGGGACTAGCGGACAACTACGAGCAGTACTTC. Translating it yields CASSQVGLADNYEQYF.

The V call is TRBV7-6, the J call TRBJ1-3; 8 bases line up with TRBD1. The CDR3 contains 16 residues. J was trimmed by 5 bases and V by 2 bases; bases with no gene match: 8. Germline V gene lookup returns CDR1 SGHVS and CDR2 FNYEAQ. CDR3 loop: CASSLFPGQGRNTIYF. In DNA, the CDR3 is TGTGCCAGCAGCTTATTTCCTGGACAGGGCCGAAACACCATATATTTT.